The entry below gives a single TCR beta chain sequence along with its context. The junction departs from germline at one end; a sequencing error may be responsible. The sample is drawn from a study of patients and donors after allogeneic stem cell transplantation. TCRdb redid the calling of the RT-PCR reads with MiXCR, one entry per CDR3 protein. Seen here are approximately 200,000 distinct CDR3 sequences, 38% observed once, and the top ten hold 11%. The germline V gene has CDR1 SQVTM and CDR2 ANQGSEA. CDR3 length: 15 amino acids. J is TRBJ2-7 and V is TRBV29-1; the match to TRBD1 covers 11 bases. The sequencing sample was made of blood, either unsorted or a sorted T cell fraction (not recorded which). The receptor's source is a human donor who was either an allogeneic HSCT recipient or a stem cell or donor lymphocyte infusion donor (not recorded which). It is not recorded whose cells these are; they may come from a transplant donor. Here the CDR3 reads CCVEVAGTGGYEQYF. CDR3 nucleotides: TGCTGCGTTGAAGTCGCGGGGACAGGGGGCTACGAGCAGTACTTC.